The rows below give T cell receptor beta chains drawn from one sample of a study of blood T cells in healthy people across ages. TCRdb passed the 5' RACE reads through MiXCR, listing each CDR3 protein once. The table has about 810,000 distinct CDR3 sequences, roughly 34% seen once; the top ten hold approximately 13%. Source material: blood. The receptors here all came from a man younger than 35 in good health. Both conserved end residues are part of each CDR3. A D gene is named only where the DNA matches it firmly. Clone size is shown for a subset of rows, as once, few, many or a class of expanded clone.

D gene,J gene,clone size,V gene,CDR3 protein,CDR3 DNA
TRBD2,TRBJ2-3,NA,TRBV28,CASSPRRGGFTDTQYF,TGTGCCAGCAGTCCTCGGCGGGGGGGATTCACAGATACGCAGTATTTT
NA,TRBJ1-2,many,TRBV5-5,CASSYQGRNNYGYTF,TGTGCCAGCAGCTACCAGGGACGGAACAACTATGGCTACACCTTC
NA,TRBJ1-1,NA,TRBV27,CASSLWGPGRTEAFF,TGTGCCAGCAGTTTATGGGGACCCGGGAGAACTGAAGCTTTCTTT
TRBD2,TRBJ2-7,NA,TRBV12-3/TRBV12-4,CASSPLLAASYEQYF,TGTGCCAGCAGTCCGCTACTAGCGGCGTCCTACGAGCAGTACTTC
TRBD1,TRBJ1-2,few,TRBV2,CAGSSGGRGYTF,TGTGCCGGAAGCTCAGGGGGCCGTGGCTACACCTTC
NA,TRBJ2-1,many,TRBV20-1,CSARTGSPGNEQFF,TGCAGTGCTAGAACCGGGTCTCCAGGCAATGAGCAGTTCTTC
NA,TRBJ1-5,NA,TRBV2,CASSLNTNQPQHF,TGTGCCAGCAGTCTGAACACTAATCAGCCCCAGCATTTT
NA,TRBJ2-7,NA,TRBV24-1,CATSDSSSTTNNEQYF,TGTGCCACCAGTGATTCATCCTCGACTACCAACAATGAGCAGTACTTC
NA,TRBJ2-3,NA,TRBV12-3/TRBV12-4,CTSSFSGAVGRDTQYF,TGTACCAGCAGTTTCTCCGGGGCCGTCGGGCGGGATACGCAGTATTTT
NA,TRBJ1-4,NA,TRBV20-1,CSARVQGSEKLFF,TGCAGTGCTAGAGTCCAGGGAAGTGAAAAACTGTTTTTT
TRBD1,TRBJ1-2,NA,TRBV7-9,CASSNGQVSPYTF,TGTGCCAGCAGCAACGGACAGGTGTCTCCCTACACCTTC
NA,TRBJ1-2,NA,TRBV15,CATSRERSGYTF,TGTGCCACCAGCAGAGAAAGATCTGGCTACACCTTC
NA,TRBJ2-3,many,TRBV9,CASSVGGGRTDTQYF,TGTGCCAGCAGCGTAGGAGGGGGGCGCACAGATACGCAGTATTTT
TRBD2,TRBJ2-3,NA,TRBV20-1,CSARAASGGEVDTQYF,TGCAGTGCTAGAGCGGCTAGCGGGGGGGAGGTCGATACGCAGTATTTT
NA,TRBJ1-2,NA,TRBV2,CASRDDSSTYGYTF,TGTGCCAGCAGGGACGACAGTTCTACCTATGGCTACACCTTC
TRBD1,TRBJ2-7,once,TRBV7-8,CASSLARAGTGPYEQYF,TGTGCCAGCAGCTTAGCTCGTGCCGGGACAGGGCCGTACGAGCAGTACTTC
NA,TRBJ2-5,few,TRBV12-3/TRBV12-4,CASSLDLGNQYF,TGTGCCAGCAGTTTAGATTTGGGGAACCAGTACTTC
TRBD2,TRBJ2-3,NA,TRBV20-1,CSASPLAGTTDTQYF,TGCAGTGCTAGCCCACTAGCGGGGACCACAGATACGCAGTATTTT
NA,TRBJ1-4,NA,TRBV12-3/TRBV12-4,CASSFRDRDEKLFF,TGTGCCAGCAGTTTTCGGGACCGGGATGAAAAACTGTTTTTT
NA,TRBJ1-1,NA,TRBV6-1,CASTDTRNTEAFF,TGTGCCAGCACCGACACCAGGAACACTGAAGCTTTCTTT
NA,TRBJ1-6,few,TRBV20-1,CSAREGGNNSPLHF,TGCAGTGCTAGGGAGGGGGGGAATAATTCACCCCTCCACTTT
TRBD1,TRBJ1-2,NA,TRBV6-1,CASRSPGQGCGYTF,TGTGCCAGCAGAAGCCCGGGACAGGGTTGTGGCTACACCTTC
NA,TRBJ1-5,few,TRBV20-1,CSAIWGHQPQHF,TGCAGTGCTATTTGGGGCCATCAGCCCCAGCATTTT
TRBD2,TRBJ2-3,NA,TRBV6-2/TRBV6-3,CASKGKRGISTDTQYF,TGTGCCAGCAAGGGGAAGCGGGGGATATCCACAGATACGCAGTATTTT
NA,TRBJ2-3,many,TRBV20-1,CSALDRYTDTQYF,TGCAGTGCCCTTGACCGCTACACAGATACGCAGTATTTT
NA,TRBJ1-1,NA,TRBV4-3,CASSPLWESSTEAFF,TGCGCCAGCAGCCCGCTGTGGGAGAGTTCGACTGAAGCTTTCTTT
TRBD1,TRBJ1-4,NA,TRBV29-1,CSVEEGQFTFF,TGCAGCGTTGAAGAGGGACAGTTTACTTTTTTT
NA,TRBJ2-1,many,TRBV12-3/TRBV12-4,CASTDNNEQFF,TGTGCCAGCACTGACAACAATGAGCAGTTCTTC
TRBD1,TRBJ1-1,NA,TRBV12-3/TRBV12-4,CASHNRGHTEAFF,TGTGCCAGCCACAACAGGGGGCACACTGAAGCTTTCTTT
NA,TRBJ1-2,NA,TRBV6-5,CASSNNRGYTF,TGTGCCAGCAGCAACAACCGGGGCTACACCTTC
TRBD2,TRBJ2-4,NA,TRBV6-6,CASSSRGETAAKNIQYF,TGTGCCAGCAGCTCACGGGGGGAGACAGCAGCCAAAAACATTCAGTACTTC
TRBD1,TRBJ2-1,NA,TRBV7-2,CASSETGTGSYNEQFF,TGTGCCAGCAGCGAAACGGGGACAGGGTCCTACAATGAGCAGTTCTTC
NA,TRBJ1-2,few,TRBV27,CASGVRSDCGYTF,TGTGCCAGCGGCGTACGGTCGGACTGTGGCTACACCTTC
NA,TRBJ1-2,NA,TRBV7-3,CVSSLSGADGYTF,TGTGTCAGCAGCTTATCGGGGGCTGATGGCTACACCTTC
TRBD1,TRBJ2-1,few,TRBV7-9,CASSPTGGLLNEQFF,TGTGCCAGCAGCCCGACAGGGGGCCTACTCAATGAGCAGTTCTTC
TRBD1,TRBJ1-1,NA,TRBV5-1,CASSLGQGEVNKAFF,TGCGCCAGCAGCTTGGGACAGGGCGAAGTTAACAAAGCTTTCTTT
NA,TRBJ1-2,NA,TRBV7-2,CASSPDGTYSNYGYTF,TGTGCCAGCAGCCCGGACGGGACGTACTCTAACTATGGCTACACCTTC
NA,TRBJ2-1,NA,TRBV3-1,CASSQVLGSYNEQFF,TGTGCCAGCAGCCAAGTTCTGGGGTCCTACAATGAGCAGTTCTTC
TRBD1,TRBJ2-2,NA,TRBV5-5,CASSLPVTGLSAGELFF,TGTGCCAGCAGCCTCCCCGTGACAGGGCTCTCGGCCGGGGAGCTGTTTTTT
NA,TRBJ2-1,NA,TRBV6-1,CASRDLPSYNEQFF,TGTGCCAGCAGGGACCTCCCCTCCTACAATGAGCAGTTCTTC
NA,TRBJ2-3,NA,TRBV14,CASSYGTTSTDTQYF,TGTGCTAGCAGCTACGGGACAACTAGCACAGATACGCAGTATTTT
TRBD1,TRBJ2-7,many,TRBV10-3,CANSGTGASEQYF,TGTGCCAACTCGGGGACAGGGGCCAGCGAGCAGTACTTC
TRBD2,TRBJ2-7,few,TRBV20-1,CSARDENGGGAGYEQYF,TGCAGTGCTAGAGATGAGAATGGCGGGGGGGCCGGGTACGAGCAGTACTTC
NA,TRBJ1-4,NA,TRBV4-1,CASSQDPGLYEELFF,TGCGCCAGCAGCCAAGATCCCGGGTTATATGAAGAACTGTTTTTT
TRBD1,TRBJ2-4,NA,TRBV3-1,CAGSQVQGAAKNIQYF,TGTGCCGGCAGCCAAGTTCAGGGGGCGGCCAAAAACATTCAGTACTTC
NA,TRBJ1-1,NA,TRBV9,CASTPDPLNTEAFF,TGTGCCAGCACCCCTGATCCTCTGAACACTGAAGCTTTCTTT
NA,TRBJ1-2,many,TRBV12-3/TRBV12-4,CASSPGRLDHYGYTF,TGTGCCAGCAGCCCGGGAAGATTGGACCACTATGGCTACACCTTC
TRBD2,TRBJ2-5,NA,TRBV12-3/TRBV12-4,CASSFGGETRYF,TGTGCCAGCAGTTTTGGGGGGGAGACCCGGTACTTC
NA,TRBJ1-1,once,TRBV20-1,CSASSASEGHTEAFF,TGCAGTGCTAGTTCGGCCAGCGAAGGTCACACTGAAGCTTTCTTT
NA,TRBJ1-6,NA,TRBV7-2,CASSKGPEDSPPHF,TGTGCCAGCAGCAAGGGTCCGGAGGATTCACCCCCCCACTTT
TRBD1,TRBJ2-5,NA,TRBV7-2,CASSLAQGAWETQYF,TGTGCCAGCAGCTTAGCCCAGGGGGCTTGGGAGACCCAGTACTTC
NA,TRBJ2-7,NA,TRBV6-2/TRBV6-3,CASSYRVGFSYEQYF,TGTGCCAGCAGTTACCGGGTGGGTTTCTCCTACGAGCAGTACTTC
TRBD1,TRBJ2-4,NA,TRBV28,CASRANRGSKNIQYF,TGTGCCAGCAGAGCAAACAGGGGTTCCAAAAACATTCAGTACTTC
NA,TRBJ2-7,NA,TRBV7-2,CASSLDLWVAFYEQYF,TGTGCCAGCAGCTTAGATCTTTGGGTCGCCTTCTACGAGCAGTACTTC
TRBD1,TRBJ1-2,NA,TRBV2,CASEVGTGDFGYTF,TGTGCCAGCGAGGTCGGGACAGGGGATTTTGGCTACACCTTC
NA,TRBJ1-5,many,TRBV9,CASSVESGFGPQHF,TGTGCCAGCAGCGTAGAGTCGGGATTTGGACCCCAGCATTTT
TRBD1,TRBJ2-7,few,TRBV7-2,CASSLAQGFSYEQYF,TGTGCCAGCAGCTTAGCACAGGGGTTCTCCTACGAGCAGTACTTC
NA,TRBJ2-7,few,TRBV7-2,CASSLAVTNNNEQYF,TGTGCCAGCAGCTTAGCCGTGACAAACAACAATGAGCAGTACTTC
NA,TRBJ1-5,few,TRBV5-1,CASSLRPNQPQHF,TGCGCCAGCAGCTTGAGACCCAATCAGCCCCAGCATTTT